This TCR beta chain was recorded in a study of blood T cell repertoires in COVID-19. Study-level background: The United States, Italy and Spain provided the acute and convalescent COVID-19 samples. The analysed material was cDNA or gDNA that came from T cells, B-cell-depleted T cells, or PBMCs.

Study processing details: Reference gene primer amplification in the assay estimated nucleated cell counts. Some clones are missing from TCRdb's copy, which holds only in-frame ones; the method was immunoSEQ multiplex PCR. From that table come the V and J calls and clone size; the DNA was used to work out D and trimming. Among 200,000 to 250,000 clones, approximately 83% were seen once, and the ten largest hold about 1.3%. The sample taken for sequencing was peripheral blood. The receptor comes from a woman aged 30 to 39 with COVID-19, enrolled during active disease.

Here the CDR3 reads CASVRDASGLEAYEQYF. In DNA form, the CDR3 reads TGTGCCAGCGTGAGGGACGCTAGCGGGTTGGAGGCCTACGAGCAGTACTTC. The rearrangement links TRBV2 to TRBJ2-7; 8 nucleotides align to TRBD2. The CDR3 contains 17 residues. After removal of 8 bases from V and 2 bases from J, the junction contained 17 bases not matched to a gene. CDR1 and CDR2 (germline): SNHLY, FYNNEI. The full variable domain, completed using reference TRBV2 and TRBJ2-7, is EPEVTQTPSHQVTQMGQEVILRCVPISNHLYFYWYRQILGQKVEFLVSFYNNEISEKSEIFDDQFSVERPDGSNFTLKIRSTKLEDSAMYFCASVRDASGLEAYEQYFGPGTRLTVT.